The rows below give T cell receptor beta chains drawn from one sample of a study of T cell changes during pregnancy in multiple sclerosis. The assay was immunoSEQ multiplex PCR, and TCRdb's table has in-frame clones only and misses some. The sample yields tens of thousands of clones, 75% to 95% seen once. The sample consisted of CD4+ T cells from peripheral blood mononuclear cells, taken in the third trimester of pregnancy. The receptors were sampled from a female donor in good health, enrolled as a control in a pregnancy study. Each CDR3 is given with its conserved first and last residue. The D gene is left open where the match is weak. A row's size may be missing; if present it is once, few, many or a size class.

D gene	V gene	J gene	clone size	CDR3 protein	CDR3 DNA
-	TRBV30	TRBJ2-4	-	CAWSGRQAAKNIQYF	TGTGCCTGGAGTGGACGCCAGGCAGCCAAAAACATTCAGTACTTC
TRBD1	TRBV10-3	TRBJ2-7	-	CAIRGDRGSDEQYF	TGTGCCATCAGAGGGGACAGGGGGTCGGACGAGCAGTACTTC
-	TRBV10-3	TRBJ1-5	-	CAISEIRGPQHF	TGTGCCATCAGTGAGATAAGGGGTCCCCAGCATTTT
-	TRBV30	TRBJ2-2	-	CAWRLTGWTGELFF	TGTGCCTGGAGATTAACAGGGTGGACCGGGGAGCTGTTTTTT
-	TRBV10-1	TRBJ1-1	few	CASSRESYTEAFF	TGCGCCAGCAGCCGGGAAAGTTACACTGAAGCTTTCTTT
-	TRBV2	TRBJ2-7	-	CASSGTQYEQYF	TGTGCCAGCAGTGGGACTCAGTACGAGCAGTACTTC
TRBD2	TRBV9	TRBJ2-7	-	CASSTQAGAGYEQYF	TGTGCCAGCAGCACACAAGCGGGAGCCGGGTACGAGCAGTACTTC
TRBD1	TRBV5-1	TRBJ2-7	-	CASSPGTGAISYEQYF	TGCGCCAGCAGCCCCGGGACAGGAGCAATCTCCTACGAGCAGTACTTC
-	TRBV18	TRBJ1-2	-	CASSPQGIQGYTF	TGTGCCAGCTCTCCTCAGGGGATTCAGGGCTACACCTTC
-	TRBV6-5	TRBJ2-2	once	CASSLRGITTGELFF	TGTGCCAGCAGTCTGAGGGGGATCACCACCGGGGAGCTGTTTTTT
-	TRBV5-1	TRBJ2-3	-	CASSLDRGYTDTQYF	TGCGCCAGCAGCTTGGACCGGGGATACACAGATACGCAGTATTTT
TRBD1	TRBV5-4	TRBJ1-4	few	CASSLQGASEKLFF	TGTGCCAGCAGCCTGCAGGGGGCGAGTGAAAAACTGTTTTTT
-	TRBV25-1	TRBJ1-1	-	CASSDWGLNTEAFF	TGTGCCAGCAGTGACTGGGGCTTGAACACTGAAGCTTTCTTT
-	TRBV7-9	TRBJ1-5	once	CASSSFISNQPQHF	TGTGCCAGCAGCTCTTTTATAAGCAATCAGCCCCAGCATTTT
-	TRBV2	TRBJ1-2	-	CASEDKIWRGYTF	TGTGCCAGCGAGGACAAGATTTGGAGAGGCTACACCTTC
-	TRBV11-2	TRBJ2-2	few	CASSLVQGGRTGELFF	TGTGCCAGCAGCTTAGTCCAGGGAGGTCGCACCGGGGAGCTGTTTTTT
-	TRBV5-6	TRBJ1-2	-	CASTDRPGEINGYTF	TGTGCCAGCACGGATCGGCCAGGGGAAATAAATGGCTACACCTTC
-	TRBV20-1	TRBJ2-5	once	CSLDSQETQYF	TGCAGTCTGGACAGTCAAGAGACCCAGTACTTC